This T cell receptor beta chain derives from a study of OX40 agonist ivuxolimab in advanced cancers. Study context: Patients achieving partial responses numbered three: one hepatocellular carcinoma case and two cutaneous melanoma cases.

The CDR3 consists of 14 residues. V lost 5 bases to trimming and J lost 8 bases, with 18 bases between them. The germline gives CDR1 SEHNR, CDR2 FQNEAQ (reference sequence). Assay used: immunoSEQ multiplex PCR; TCRdb lists only in-frame clones, some missing. The data hold under 100,000 clones, with 90% observed a single time. Blood samples were obtained at baseline, cycle 4 day 1, and cycle 7 day 1. The sample in question was CD4+ or CD8+ T cells sorted from blood, obtained in a trial of the OX40 agonist ivuxolimab. The rearrangement uses TRBV7-9 and TRBJ1-2, with a possible D match to TRBD1 (5 bases). The source of this sequence is an adult with an advanced solid tumor such as melanoma, head and neck, liver or kidney cancer. The CDR3 loop reads CASSLVGGYGGYTF. Written as DNA, the CDR3 is TGTGCCAGCAGCCTAGTTGGGGGGTATGGAGGCTACACCTTC.